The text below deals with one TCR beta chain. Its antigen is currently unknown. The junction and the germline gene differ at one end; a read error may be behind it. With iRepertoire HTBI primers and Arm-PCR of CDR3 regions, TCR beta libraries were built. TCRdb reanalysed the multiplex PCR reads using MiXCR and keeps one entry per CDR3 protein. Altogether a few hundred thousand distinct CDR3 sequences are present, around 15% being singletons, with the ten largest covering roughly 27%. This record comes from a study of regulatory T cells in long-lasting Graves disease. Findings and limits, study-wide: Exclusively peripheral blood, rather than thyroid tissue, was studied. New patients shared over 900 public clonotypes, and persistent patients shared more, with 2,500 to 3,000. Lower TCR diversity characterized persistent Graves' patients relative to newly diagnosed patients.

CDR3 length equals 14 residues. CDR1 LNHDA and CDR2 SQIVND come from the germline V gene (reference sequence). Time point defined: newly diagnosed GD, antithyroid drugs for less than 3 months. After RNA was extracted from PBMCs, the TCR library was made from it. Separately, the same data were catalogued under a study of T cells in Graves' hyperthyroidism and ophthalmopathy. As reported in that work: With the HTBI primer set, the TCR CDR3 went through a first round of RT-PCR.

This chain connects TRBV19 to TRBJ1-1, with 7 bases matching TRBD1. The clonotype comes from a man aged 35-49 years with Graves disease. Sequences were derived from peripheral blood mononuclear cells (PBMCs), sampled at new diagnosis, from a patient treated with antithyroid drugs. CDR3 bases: TGCGCCAGTAACAACAGGGGCACGGAAACTGAAGCTTTCTTT. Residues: CASNNRGTETEAFF.